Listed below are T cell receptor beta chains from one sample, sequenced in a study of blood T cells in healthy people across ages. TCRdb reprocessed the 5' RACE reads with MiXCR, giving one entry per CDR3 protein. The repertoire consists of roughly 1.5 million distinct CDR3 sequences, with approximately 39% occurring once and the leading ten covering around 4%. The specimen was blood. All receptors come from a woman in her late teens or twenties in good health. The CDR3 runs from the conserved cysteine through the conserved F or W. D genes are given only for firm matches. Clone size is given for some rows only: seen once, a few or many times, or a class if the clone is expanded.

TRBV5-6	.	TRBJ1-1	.	TGTGCCAGCAGCTCCCCAATAGGGGGGGCCGGCACTGAAGCTTTCTTT	CASSSPIGGAGTEAFF
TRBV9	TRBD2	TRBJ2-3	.	TGTGCCAGCAGCGTCGGGACTAGGGTCGCAGATACGCAGTATTTT	CASSVGTRVADTQYF
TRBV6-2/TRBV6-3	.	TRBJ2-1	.	TGTGCCAGCAGAGCACTAGCTAGTGAGCAGTTCTTC	CASRALASEQFF
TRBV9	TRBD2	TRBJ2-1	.	TGTGCCAGCAGCCCCCGGCTAGCGGGGGGGCAAAATGAGCAGTTCTTC	CASSPRLAGGQNEQFF
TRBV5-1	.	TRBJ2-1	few	TGCGCCAGCAGCTTGTCTGATAGCTCCTACAATGAGCAGTTCTTC	CASSLSDSSYNEQFF
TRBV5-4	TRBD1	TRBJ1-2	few	TGTGCCAGCAGCGTGGACAGGGGGCTAGATAGTAACTATGGCTACACCTTC	CASSVDRGLDSNYGYTF
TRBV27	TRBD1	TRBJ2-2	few	TGTGCCAGCAGTCAAGACAGGGGGGCCGGGGAGCTGTTTTTT	CASSQDRGAGELFF
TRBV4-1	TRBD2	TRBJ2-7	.	TGCGCCAGCAGCCTACAATTTCCCCGGCTAGCGGCGTGGGAGCAGTACTTC	CASSLQFPRLAAWEQYF
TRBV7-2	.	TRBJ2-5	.	TGTGCCAGCAGCCAACAAACAGGGACACAAGAGACCCAGTACTTC	CASSQQTGTQETQYF
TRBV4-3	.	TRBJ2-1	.	TGCGCCAGCAGCCAAGAAGGAGCGAGCAATGAGCAGTTCTTC	CASSQEGASNEQFF
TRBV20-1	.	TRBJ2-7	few	TGCAGTGCTAGAGGGGGTAGCCAATCCTACGAGCAGTACTTC	CSARGGSQSYEQYF
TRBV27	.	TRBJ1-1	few	TGTGCCAGCAGTCCCCGGGTCAGCACTGAAGCTTTCTTT	CASSPRVSTEAFF
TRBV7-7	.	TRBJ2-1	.	TGTGCTAGCAGCTTAGCTCATACTGACAATGAGCAGTTCTTC	CASSLAHTDNEQFF
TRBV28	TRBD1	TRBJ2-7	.	TGTGCCAGCAGTTCGCCGGGACAGGGTCAATACGAGCAGTACTTC	CASSSPGQGQYEQYF
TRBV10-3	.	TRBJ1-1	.	TGTGCCATCAGTTCTCAGGGAGTCACTGAAGCTTTCTTT	CAISSQGVTEAFF
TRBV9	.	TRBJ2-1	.	TGTGCCAGCAGCCCAGGAGTCCTCGGTGGGTACAATGAGCAGTTCTTC	CASSPGVLGGYNEQFF
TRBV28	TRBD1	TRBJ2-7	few	TGTGCCAGCAGCCTGGGACAGCCTAATTACGAGCAGTACTTC	CASSLGQPNYEQYF
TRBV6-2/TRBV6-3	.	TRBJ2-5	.	TGTGCCAGCACCAAGGCCGATGTGCAGTACTTC	CASTKADVQYF
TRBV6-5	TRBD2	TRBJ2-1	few	TGTGCCAGCAGTTACTCGGTAGCTAGCGGGAGCCCTTACAATGAGCAGTTCTTC	CASSYSVASGSPYNEQFF
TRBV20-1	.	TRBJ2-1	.	TGCAGTGCCTACGGGTCAGGAGGGATATCGGAAAATGAGCAGTTCTTC	CSAYGSGGISENEQFF
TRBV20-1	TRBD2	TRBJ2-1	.	TGCAGTGCCAGAGTTCCGGGGACTAGCGGACAGTCAGGGGAGCAGTTCTTC	CSARVPGTSGQSGEQFF
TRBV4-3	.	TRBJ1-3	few	TGCGCCAGCAGCCAAGATGGAGCAAACACCATATATTTT	CASSQDGANTIYF
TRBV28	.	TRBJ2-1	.	TGTGCCAGCAACCTAACCGGGCCTAAATACCACAATGAGCAGTTCTTC	CASNLTGPKYHNEQFF
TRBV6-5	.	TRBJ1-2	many	TGTGCCAGCAGCGGGGTCTATGGCTACACCTTC	CASSGVYGYTF
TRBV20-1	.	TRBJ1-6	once	TGCAGTGCGAGTTACCCACGATATTCACCCCTCCACTTT	CSASYPRYSPLHF
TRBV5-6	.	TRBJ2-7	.	TGTGCCAGCAGCTCTACAAATACGGGGGTATACCACGAGCAGTACTTC	CASSSTNTGVYHEQYF
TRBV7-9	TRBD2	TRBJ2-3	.	TGTGCCAGCAGCTTAGTTACTAGCGGGGTCAGCACAGATACGCAGTATTTT	CASSLVTSGVSTDTQYF
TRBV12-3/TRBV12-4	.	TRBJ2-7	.	TGTGCCAGCAGTTTAGTTACAGCGGCCGAGCAGTACTTC	CASSLVTAAEQYF
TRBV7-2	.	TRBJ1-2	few	TGTGCCAGCAGGTTGGGGTGGAACTATGGCTACACCTTC	CASRLGWNYGYTF
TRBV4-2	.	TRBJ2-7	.	TGTGCCAGCAGCCAAGAACTGCTAGCGAGCAACGAGCAGTACTTC	CASSQELLASNEQYF
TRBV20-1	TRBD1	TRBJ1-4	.	TGCAGTGCTGGACAGGGGGATTATGAAAAACTGTTTTTT	CSAGQGDYEKLFF
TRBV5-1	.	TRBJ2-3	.	TGCGCCAGCAGTAGGGTGGTGGAGGCATCTACGCAGTATTTT	CASSRVVEASTQYF
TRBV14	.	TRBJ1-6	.	TGTGCCAGCAGCCAAAACTACGCGGGACCCCTCCACTTT	CASSQNYAGPLHF
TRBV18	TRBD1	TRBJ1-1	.	TGTGCCAGCTCACAAAAGACAGGGTTGAACACTGAAGCTTTCTTT	CASSQKTGLNTEAFF
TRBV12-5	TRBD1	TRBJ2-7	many	TGTGCTAGTGGTAAACCGGGACAGGGTTACTCCTACGAGCAGTACTTC	CASGKPGQGYSYEQYF
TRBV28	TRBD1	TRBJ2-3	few	TGTGCCAGCAGTTTATCCGGGACAGGGTGGGATACGCAGTATTTT	CASSLSGTGWDTQYF
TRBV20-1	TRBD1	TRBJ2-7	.	TGCAGTGCTACCGCGGACAGGGCCTACGAGCAGTACTTC	CSATADRAYEQYF
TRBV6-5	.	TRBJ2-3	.	TGTGCCAGCAGCCATGGACTCTCCTACACAGATACGCAGTATTTT	CASSHGLSYTDTQYF
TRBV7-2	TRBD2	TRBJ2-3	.	TGTGCCAGCAGCGACCCCGGGGGGGCGGGCACAGATACGCAGTATTTT	CASSDPGGAGTDTQYF
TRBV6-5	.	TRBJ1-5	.	TGTGCCAGCAGGGTGGACAGTAGCAATCAGCCCCAGCATTTT	CASRVDSSNQPQHF
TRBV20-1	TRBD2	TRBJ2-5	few	TGCAGTGAATCCGCGGGAGTGGGGAAGACCCAGTACTTC	CSESAGVGKTQYF
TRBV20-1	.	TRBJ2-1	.	TGCAGTGCTAGAGTACCTGGCGCTAGCTCCTACAATGAGCAGTTCTTC	CSARVPGASSYNEQFF
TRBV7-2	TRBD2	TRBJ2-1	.	TGTGCCAGCAGCTTAATAGCGGGGGGGCACTACAATGAGCAGTTCTTC	CASSLIAGGHYNEQFF
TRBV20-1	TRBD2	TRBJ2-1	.	TGCAGTGCTGGAATCAATAGCGGGGCGTACAATGAGCAGTTCTTC	CSAGINSGAYNEQFF
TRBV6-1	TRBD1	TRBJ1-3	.	TGTGCCGGCCGGGACAGGGGTGGCAGAAACACCATATATTTT	CAGRDRGGRNTIYF
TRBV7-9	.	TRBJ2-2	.	TGTGCCAGCAGCTTTACTCCCGGGGAGCTGTTTTTT	CASSFTPGELFF
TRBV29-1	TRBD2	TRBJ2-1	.	TGCAGCGTACCGGACCCGGGACTAGCTGATGAGCAGTTCTTC	CSVPDPGLADEQFF
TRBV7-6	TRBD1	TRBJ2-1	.	TGTGCCAGCAGCGTACGAACAGGGGCTAATGAGCAGTTCTTC	CASSVRTGANEQFF
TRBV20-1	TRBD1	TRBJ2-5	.	TGCAGTGCTTCTGGGACAGGCGTCTTGACCCAGTACTTC	CSASGTGVLTQYF
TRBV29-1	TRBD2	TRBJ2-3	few	TGCAGCGTTGAAGTACCTAGCGGGCTATTAGATACGCAGTATTTT	CSVEVPSGLLDTQYF
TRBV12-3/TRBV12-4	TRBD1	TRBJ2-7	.	TGTGCCAGCAGTCCTACAGACAGGGTTGAAAACGAGCAGTACTTC	CASSPTDRVENEQYF
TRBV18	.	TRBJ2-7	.	TGTGCCAGCGCACCGGGCACCTACGAGCAGTACTTC	CASAPGTYEQYF
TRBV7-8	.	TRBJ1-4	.	TGTGCCAGCAGCAGAGGACAGTGGATTGAAAAACTGTTTTTT	CASSRGQWIEKLFF
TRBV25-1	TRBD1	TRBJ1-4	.	TGTGCCAGCAGTGAATTAGGGACAGAGGAAAAACTGTTTTTT	CASSELGTEEKLFF
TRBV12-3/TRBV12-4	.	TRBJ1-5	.	TGTGCCAGCAGCTTCTGGGAGGGCAATCAGCCCCAGCATTTT	CASSFWEGNQPQHF
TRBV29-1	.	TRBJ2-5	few	TGCAGCGTTAATCGACAAAACCAAGAGACCCAGTACTTC	CSVNRQNQETQYF
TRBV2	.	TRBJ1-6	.	TGTGCCAGCAGTGTTGTCAGGGGTGGTAATTCACCCCTCCACTTT	CASSVVRGGNSPLHF
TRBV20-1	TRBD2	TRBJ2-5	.	TGCAGTGCTCGTAGGACTAGTTTTGATACGGAGACCCAGTACTTC	CSARRTSFDTETQYF
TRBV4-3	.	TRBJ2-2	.	TGCGCCAGCAGCAGCTACCCACAGGGGAGGTACGGGGAGCTGTTTTTT	CASSSYPQGRYGELFF
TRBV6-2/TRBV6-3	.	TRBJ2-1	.	TGTGCCAGCACCTTATCTCGTAGCTCCTACAATGAGCAGTTCTTC	CASTLSRSSYNEQFF